Shown below are 17 T cell receptor beta chains from a single sample sequenced in a study of regulatory T cells in long-lasting Graves disease. Noted time point: newly diagnosed GD, antithyroid drugs for less than 3 months. PBMC-derived RNA was used for the TCR library. Investigators prepared the TCR beta libraries by applying iRepertoire HTBI primers and Arm-PCR of CDR3 regions. Using its own MiXCR run on the multiplex PCR reads, TCRdb lists one record per CDR3 protein. The sample carries 300,000 to 450,000 distinct CDR3 sequences, 15% recorded once. The source material was peripheral blood mononuclear cells (PBMCs), sampled at new diagnosis, from a patient treated with antithyroid drugs. The receptors were sampled from a female donor with Graves disease.

The chain links TRBV29-1 to TRBJ2-7; 8 bases align to TRBD2. CDR1 and CDR2 (germline): SQVTM, ANQGSEA. The CDR3 loop spans 13 amino acids. Trimming removed 4 bases from V and 4 bases from J; junction bases left unmatched: 6. CDR3 coding DNA: TGCAGCGTTGTGGCGGGGGGTAGTTACGAGCAGTACTTC. It specifies CSVVAGGSYEQYF.

As regards this clonotype: This may stem from a read error, because a much larger clone lies one nucleotide away. The chain is built from TRBV9 and TRBJ2-7, with 10 bases matching TRBD2. The length of the CDR3 is 14 residues. Germline V gene lookup returns CDR1 SGDLS and CDR2 YYNGEE. Here the CDR3 reads CGSSVAGGDYEQYF. For the CDR3, the DNA is TGTGGCAGCAGCGTAGCGGGAGGCGACTACGAGCAGTACTTC.

CDR3 sequence reads: CASSYSGTSGSRETQYF. CDR3 coding DNA: TGTGCCAGCAGTTACTCCGGGACTAGCGGGAGCCGAGAGACCCAGTACTTC. The chain recombines TRBV6-5 with TRBJ2-5; 14 positions match TRBD2. The CDR3 contains 17 residues. CDR1 and CDR2 (germline): MNHEY, SVGAGI. V lost 0 bases to trimming and J lost 4 bases; unmatched junction nucleotides: 4.

The chain carries TRBV5-1 and TRBJ2-3; a weak D match, TRBD1 (6 bases). Per germline, CDR1 SGHRS and CDR2 YFSETQ. With 0 bases removed from V and 2 bases from J, the gap between germline ends came to 10 bases. This CDR3 region has 15 residues. CDR3 region: CASSLGTANTDTQYF. CDR3 nucleotides: TGCGCCAGCAGCTTGGGGACAGCTAACACAGATACGCAGTATTTT.

The chain combines TRBV6-5 with TRBJ1-5; D may be TRBD1 (5 bases). Germline values: CDR1 MNHEY, CDR2 SVGAGI. Deletions cut 4 bases from V and 2 bases from J, with 9 bases between. The CDR3 spans 14 residues. The CDR3 loop is CASSSVGGNQPQHF. CDR3 nucleotides: TGTGCCAGCAGTTCCGTAGGGGGCAATCAGCCCCAGCATTTT.

This chain uses TRBV4-1 with TRBJ2-3, with D unresolved. Germline CDR1 is MGHRA and CDR2 is YSYEKL. Trimming pared 1 base from V and 0 bases from J, leaving 11 bases between. There are 16 residues in the CDR3. DNA of the CDR3: TGCGCCAGCAGCCAAGTTCTTGGACCAAGCACAGATACGCAGTATTTT. It specifies CASSQVLGPSTDTQYF.

This clonotype was recorded at least ten times. V usage is TRBV15 and J usage is TRBJ2-5; D possibly corresponds to TRBD1 (5 bases). Germline values: CDR1 LNHNV, CDR2 YYDKDF (reference sequence). The CDR3 spans 18 residues. Trimming left V 3 bases short and J 3 bases short, with 23 bases between. The CDR3 DNA follows: TGTGCCACCAGCAGGACCCCTATTGACAGCCCGTTTAAAGAGACCCAGTACTTC. Its protein is CATSRTPIDSPFKETQYF.

The V and J genes are TRBV6-2 or TRBV6-3 and TRBJ2-1; 8 bases match TRBD2. The CDR3 runs 13 residues. The V and J ends lost 7 bases and 8 bases, in that order; junction bases with no gene match: 7. Germline CDR1 is MNHEY and CDR2 is SVGEGT. CDR3: CASTRGGGYEQFF. For the CDR3, the DNA is TGTGCCAGCACACGGGGGGGGGGCTATGAGCAGTTCTTC.

This clonotype was detected many times. V is TRBV15 and J is TRBJ1-5; tentatively, D is TRBD1 (5 bases). This CDR3 has 16 residues. Per germline, CDR1 LNHNV and CDR2 YYDKDF (reference sequence). Trimming removed 4 bases at V and 7 bases at J, with 20 bases between. The CDR3 DNA is TGTGCCACCAGCACTCACTTACCAGGGACGGGGCAGCCCCAGCATTTT. This encodes CATSTHLPGTGQPQHF.

This clonotype showed up many times. V usage is TRBV4-3 and J usage is TRBJ2-7, with D hard to call. The V and J ends lost 4 bases and 0 bases respectively, with 16 bases between them. In germline, CDR1 is LGHNA, CDR2 YSLEER. The CDR3 is 16 residues long. CDR3 region: CASSRQADELSYEQYF. The CDR3 DNA sequence: TGCGCCAGCAGCCGACAAGCTGACGAGCTCTCCTACGAGCAGTACTTC.

This clonotype was seen ten or more times. At one end the junction does not follow the germline gene, possibly because of a read error. The chain links TRBV7-2 to TRBJ2-7; 9 bases are shared with TRBD1. Germline-derived CDR1 and CDR2 are SGHTA and FQGNSA. The CDR3 loop spans 13 amino acids. CDR3 sequence: CASSWGQGYEQYF. Here the CDR3 DNA reads TGCGCCAGCAGCTGGGGACAGGGCTACGAGCAGTACTTC. Full variable domain (remainder filled in from reference TRBV7-2 and TRBJ2-7): GAGVSQSPSNKVTEKGKDVELRCDPISGHTALYWYRQSLGQGLEFLIYFQGNSAPDKSGLPSDRFSAERTGGSVSTLTIQRTQQEDSAVYLCASSWGQGYEQYFGPGTRLTVT.

Ten or more counts support this clonotype. V usage is TRBV12-3 or TRBV12-4 and J usage is TRBJ1-2; no reliable D call. The CDR3 is 15 residues long. With 4 bases removed from V and 3 bases from J, the gap between germline ends came to 15 bases. CDR3 protein: CASSSPRTKDYGYTF. In nucleotides, the CDR3 is TGTGCCAGCAGTTCCCCTCGGACCAAGGACTATGGCTACACCTTC.

This clonotype was seen repeatedly, ten times or more. The rearrangement uses TRBV11-2 and TRBJ1-6; maybe TRBD1 (5 bases). Per the germline V gene, CDR1 is SGHAT and CDR2 is FQNNGV. The CDR3 has 16 residues. Trimming took 3 bases from V and 6 from J, leaving 15 bases between them. The CDR3 region is CASSFEGTGFNSPLHF. The DNA for the CDR3 is TGTGCCAGCAGCTTCGAAGGGACGGGTTTTAATTCACCCCTCCACTTT.

The table lists this clonotype with many counts. V usage is TRBV7-9 and J usage is TRBJ1-4; D is unclear. V lost 5 bases, J lost 12 bases, and 19 bases lay in between. This CDR3 comprises 14 residues. CDR1 and CDR2 (germline): SEHNR, FQNEAQ (reference sequence). This CDR3 reads CASSLHLTQAQLFF. The CDR3 coding sequence is TGTGCCAGCAGCCTTCATCTAACCCAGGCCCAACTGTTTTTT.

As concerns this clonotype: This may come from a read error, since a much larger clone is one base off. The CDR3 does not close with the conserved phenylalanine or tryptophan, likely indicating a read error. The V gene is TRBV24-1, the J gene TRBJ1-1, with a possible D match to TRBD1 (5 bases). Germline V lookup: CDR1 KGHDR, CDR2 SFDVKD. The V end was cut by 4 bases, the J end by 5 bases, with 10 bases between. CDR3 length equals 13 residues. The CDR3 nucleotides read TGTGCCACCAGTGAGGCAGGGAGGACTGAAGCTTTCTCT. Translating it yields CATSEAGRTEAFS.

This clonotype appeared many times. The rearrangement uses TRBV20-1 and TRBJ2-7, with a tentative D call TRBD1 (5 bases). V lost 0 bases, J lost 3 bases, and 12 bases lay in between. CDR3 length equals 14 residues. Germline CDR1 DFQATT, CDR2 SNEGSKA (reference sequence). This CDR3 reads CSARDRHDSYEQYF. In nucleotides, the CDR3 is TGCAGTGCTAGAGATAGGCATGACAGCTACGAGCAGTACTTC.

This clonotype was recorded a few times. This chain connects TRBV6-2 or TRBV6-3 to TRBJ2-3; D may be TRBD2 (5 bases). The CDR3 is 13 amino acids. V gave up 6 bases and J gave up 3 bases, with 10 bases separating them. The germline V gene encodes CDR1 MNHEY and CDR2 SVGEGT. Written as DNA, the CDR3 is TGTGCCAGCAGCGTCGGGGTGACAGATACGCAGTATTTT. It is translated as CASSVGVTDTQYF.